This is a list of T cell receptor beta chains from one sample in a study of blood T cell repertoires in COVID-19. Sequencing was performed with immunoSEQ multiplex PCR; in TCRdb, only in-frame clones are kept and a portion is missing. The sample has approximately 100,000 clones, under 75% seen once; the top ten hold 5% to 6.5%. Sequencing used peripheral blood. These receptors were taken from a man older than 75 with acute or convalescent COVID-19. CDR3s include the opening cysteine and the closing phenylalanine or tryptophan. Each record gives: J gene, V gene, clone size, CDR3 protein. Some rows have no size entry. The others give once, few or many, or a class for an expanded clone.

J gene: TRBJ1-4
V gene: TRBV10-3
clone size: few
CDR3 protein: CAISDPDEKLFF

J gene: TRBJ1-4
V gene: TRBV19
clone size: medium-sized
CDR3 protein: CASSPGGTNEKLFF

J gene: TRBJ2-4
V gene: TRBV5-1
clone size: .
CDR3 protein: CASSLATSDTNIQYF

J gene: TRBJ2-3
V gene: TRBV28
clone size: .
CDR3 protein: CASTGDRVFTDTQYF

J gene: TRBJ2-3
V gene: TRBV5-1
clone size: few
CDR3 protein: CASSGAGLAGVRGTDTQYF

J gene: TRBJ1-2
V gene: TRBV19
clone size: once
CDR3 protein: CASSRGQSNYGYTF

J gene: TRBJ1-1
V gene: TRBV24-1
clone size: .
CDR3 protein: CATSDSTRTDF

J gene: TRBJ2-7
V gene: TRBV29-1
clone size: .
CDR3 protein: CSVEEPAGGTYEQYF

J gene: TRBJ2-1
V gene: TRBV15
clone size: .
CDR3 protein: CATSRDRAGGGNEQFF

J gene: TRBJ1-5
V gene: TRBV28
clone size: .
CDR3 protein: CASKGTGGGNQPQHF

J gene: TRBJ2-1
V gene: TRBV7-8
clone size: .
CDR3 protein: CASSLVGSGIRDSTGYEQFF

J gene: TRBJ2-1
V gene: TRBV7-8
clone size: .
CDR3 protein: CASSLRLAAYNEQFF

J gene: TRBJ2-3
V gene: TRBV5-1
clone size: .
CDR3 protein: CASGPGSQRAGDTQYF

J gene: TRBJ2-7
V gene: TRBV3-1/TRBV3-2
clone size: .
CDR3 protein: CASSQGGYEQYF

J gene: TRBJ1-3
V gene: TRBV19
clone size: .
CDR3 protein: CASTGDSLNTIYF

J gene: TRBJ1-1
V gene: TRBV24-1
clone size: .
CDR3 protein: CATSDFQNTEAFF

J gene: TRBJ1-4
V gene: TRBV20-1
clone size: .
CDR3 protein: CSASRGTNSNGLFF

J gene: TRBJ2-1
V gene: TRBV18
clone size: .
CDR3 protein: CASSLSGTNYNEQFF

J gene: TRBJ2-7
V gene: TRBV15
clone size: .
CDR3 protein: CATSSYRGLSYEQYF

J gene: TRBJ2-7
V gene: TRBV20-1
clone size: .
CDR3 protein: CSASLREFPYEQYF

J gene: TRBJ1-2
V gene: TRBV7-2
clone size: .
CDR3 protein: CASSPQGFYGYTF

J gene: TRBJ2-5
V gene: TRBV9
clone size: .
CDR3 protein: CASSVEEVETQYF

J gene: TRBJ1-5
V gene: TRBV15
clone size: .
CDR3 protein: CATSREAPGHPHQPQHF

J gene: TRBJ1-1
V gene: TRBV11-3
clone size: .
CDR3 protein: CASRREAGPAFF

J gene: TRBJ1-5
V gene: TRBV28
clone size: few
CDR3 protein: CASSVTGGGAQHF

J gene: TRBJ2-3
V gene: TRBV18
clone size: .
CDR3 protein: CASSPRLADTDTQYF

J gene: TRBJ1-1
V gene: TRBV24-1
clone size: .
CDR3 protein: CATSGVGTGEQGAFF

J gene: TRBJ2-7
V gene: TRBV5-6
clone size: few
CDR3 protein: CASSWGPSGEQYF

J gene: TRBJ2-2
V gene: TRBV11-3
clone size: .
CDR3 protein: CASSVGQAGGAGELFF

J gene: TRBJ2-2
V gene: TRBV28
clone size: once
CDR3 protein: CASSVPGQGAGGELFF

J gene: TRBJ2-1
V gene: TRBV11-3
clone size: .
CDR3 protein: CASSFLSGRGNNEQFF

J gene: TRBJ1-5
V gene: TRBV6-2/TRBV6-3
clone size: few
CDR3 protein: CASSYALTGGQPQHF

J gene: TRBJ1-3
V gene: TRBV12-3/TRBV12-4
clone size: .
CDR3 protein: CASRANSGNTIYF

J gene: TRBJ1-2
V gene: TRBV6-5
clone size: .
CDR3 protein: CASSPGTGNNYGYTF

J gene: TRBJ1-5
V gene: TRBV30
clone size: .
CDR3 protein: CAWSRGTALNQPQHF

J gene: TRBJ2-1
V gene: TRBV7-9
clone size: .
CDR3 protein: CASTPTKALAGYNEQFF

J gene: TRBJ2-3
V gene: TRBV5-8
clone size: .
CDR3 protein: CASSLRSGSSDTQYF